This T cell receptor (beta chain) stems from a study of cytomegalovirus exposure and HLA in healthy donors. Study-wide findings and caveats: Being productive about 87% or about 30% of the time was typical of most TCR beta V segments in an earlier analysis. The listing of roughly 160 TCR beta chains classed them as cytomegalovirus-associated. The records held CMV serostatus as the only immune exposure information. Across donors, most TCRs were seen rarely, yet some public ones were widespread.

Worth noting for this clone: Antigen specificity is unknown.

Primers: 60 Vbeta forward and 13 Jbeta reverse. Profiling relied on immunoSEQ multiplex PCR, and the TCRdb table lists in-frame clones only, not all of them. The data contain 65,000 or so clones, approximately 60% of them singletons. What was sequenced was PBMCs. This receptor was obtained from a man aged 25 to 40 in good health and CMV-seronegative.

In DNA, the CDR3 is TGTGCCACTAGGGGTCGAGATACGCAGTATTTT. Its protein is CATRGRDTQYF. The chain uses TRBV7-8 and TRBJ2-3; a weak D match, TRBD1 (5 bases). V shed 10 bases and J shed 5 bases, with 10 bases lying between them. Per the germline V gene, CDR1 is SGHVS and CDR2 is FQNEAQ. The CDR3 consists of 11 residues.